This entry describes one T cell receptor beta chain. The V and J ends lost 5 bases and 1 base, in that order; junction bases with no gene match: 6. Germline CDR1 reads LNHDA; CDR2 reads SQIVND (reference sequence). The CDR3 is 15 residues long. The data derive from a study of blood T cell repertoires in COVID-19. TCRdb keeps only in-frame clones here, not all; method: immunoSEQ multiplex PCR. The sample lists 60,000 to 85,000 clones, 85% seen once, with about a tenth in the top ten. The TCR was taken from a man in his sixties with COVID-19, enrolled during active disease. The V call is TRBV19, the J call TRBJ2-7; TRBD1 aligns across 9 bases. Sequencing was done on a sample of peripheral blood. In DNA form, the CDR3 reads TGTGCCAGTAGTCCAGGAGGGACAGGGTCCTACGAGCAGTACTTC. It translates to CASSPGGTGSYEQYF.